This entry is about one T cell receptor beta chain. No antigen is known for it. Qualities for individual bases were not recorded, and no much larger clone is one base off. In the ophthalmopathy patients, disease was moderately to severely active, with a Clinical Activity Score of 3 or more, a NOSPECS grade of 4 or more, and a duration of less than 3 months. Any patient with an uncontrolled infection, another autoimmune disease, pregnancy or lactation was excluded. Diagnoses relied on clinical symptoms, serum thyroxine and TRAb, thyroid ultrasound and orbital computed tomography. PBMCs were separated from roughly 9.6 ml of fresh peripheral blood using Ficoll-Paque density gradient centrifugation. Total RNA was extracted with Trizol reagent, and quality was checked on an Agilent 2100 Bioanalyzer. The entry originates in a study of T cells in Graves' hyperthyroidism and ophthalmopathy (dated by TCRdb to about 2019). For context, the study as a whole: Peripheral blood was sampled at the time of initial diagnosis, prior to any treatment. A discovery cohort of about 95 patients, approximately 44 with Graves' ophthalmopathy and 55 to 60 with stable Graves' hyperthyroidism, was used to find distinguishing TCR V-J signatures. Whether ophthalmopathy could be predicted prospectively was tested in an independent validation cohort made up of under 20 hyperthyroidism patients plus 17 patients who later progressed to ophthalmopathy. The roughly 100 discovery patients were randomly split 7:3 into training and test sets. Thyroid tissue and blood T-cell repertoires from six Graves' hyperthyroidism patients were also compared in the study. After sampling, hyperthyroidism patients received methimazole starting at 30 mg daily, and ophthalmopathy patients received high-dose intravenous methylprednisolone. The paper describes TCR Vbeta CDR3 sequencing of about 140 peripheral blood samples, made up of 43 ophthalmopathy patients, 70 to 80 hyperthyroidism patients and some 17 progressor patients. Summary of the overall study and its limitations: During validation, the model predicted progression to ophthalmopathy a median of roughly 7.1 months ahead of onset, with just under 71% sensitivity and about 72% specificity. Ophthalmopathy was separated from stable hyperthyroidism by a 13 V-J signature model, with over 85% sensitivity and about 81% specificity obtained in cross-validation and 80%/75% obtained in testing. Sample size was not statistically predetermined, and investigators were not blinded to group allocation. Most expanded thyroid clonotypes (frequency above 0.001) were also detected in blood, suggesting blood repertoires may reflect thyroid immune responses.

Germline trimming: 6 bases from V, 5 bases from J; junction bases outside gene matches: 10. CDR3 length: 16 amino acids, cysteine to phenylalanine. Kept here is only the CDR3 DNA, which spans 48 bases and is read in frame from base 1. The TCR beta CDR3 regions were amplified from the RNA transcripts. For the first round of RT-PCR on the TCR CDR3, the HTBI primer set was used together with the Qiagen OneStep RT-PCR kit. The libraries were constructed in a second round of multiplex PCR and then size-selected and purified. Sequencing of the libraries was done on an Illumina HiSeq2000 using paired-end 100 bp reads. The authors' pipeline ran thus. SOAPnuke was used to process the raw data, with reads discarded if the reads contained adapters or uncalled bases, had a mean Phred below 15, or lacked an exact constant-primer or identifier match. High-quality paired reads were merged with COPE v1.2.5, and unique nucleotide sequences were defined as clonotypes. Clonotypes were aligned to IMGT TRBV, TRBD and TRBJ reference segments using MiTCR v1.1. Only V-J combinations with frequency above 0.0001, covering about 99% of repertoires, were analysed. The TCS score was defined as F50 (clonal expansion) divided by E x V (chaos), with BLOSUM62-based TCRdist calculated between CDR3 peptides within each V-J. Welch's t-statistics and random forest reduced 500 to 650 V-J features to 10 to 15, which were used in a naive Bayes classifier (R e1071). The public reads were reanalyzed by TCRdb: fastp trimming at Q25, MiXCR alignment, in-frame beta chains only. Rows matching on CDR3 protein sequence are summarized as one entry with the most common DNA and genes. It is TCRdb's table, rather than the study itself, that gives the V and J calls and clone size. The sample contains about 250,000 distinct CDR3 sequences, about 20% of them found a single time. The leading ten clones occupy roughly 60% of the sample.

The source is a young man with Graves' ophthalmopathy. Input material: blood. The chain joins TRBV12-3 or TRBV12-4 to TRBJ2-2, and TRBD2 aligns with 9 junction nucleotides. DNA sequence: TGTGCCAGCAGAACCCGAGCGGGAGGCGGGACCGGGGAGCTGTTTTTT. Translated, this is CASRTRAGGGTGELFF.